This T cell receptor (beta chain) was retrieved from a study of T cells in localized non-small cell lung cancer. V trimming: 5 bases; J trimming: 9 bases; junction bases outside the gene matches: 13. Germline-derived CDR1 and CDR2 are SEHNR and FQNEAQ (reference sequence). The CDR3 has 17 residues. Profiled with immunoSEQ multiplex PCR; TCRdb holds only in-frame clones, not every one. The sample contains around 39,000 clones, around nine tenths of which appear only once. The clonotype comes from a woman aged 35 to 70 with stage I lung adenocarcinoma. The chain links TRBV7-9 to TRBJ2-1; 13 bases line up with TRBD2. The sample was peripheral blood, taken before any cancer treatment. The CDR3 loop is CASSRYKLAGGPGEQFF. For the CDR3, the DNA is TGTGCCAGCAGCCGGTATAAACTAGCGGGAGGGCCCGGTGAGCAGTTCTTC.